The rows below give T cell receptor beta chains drawn from one sample of a study of beta chain features in type 1 diabetes. Libraries were prepared by immunoSEQ multiplex PCR; TCRdb keeps only in-frame clonotypes and omits some of them. The sample lists roughly 170,000 clones, approximately 13% occurring once. Sequences were obtained from central memory CD4+ T cells from blood. These receptors were taken from a woman between 18 and 29 years old in good health. The CDR3 runs from the conserved cysteine through the conserved F or W. A D gene is named only where the DNA matches it firmly.

TRBD1,TRBV18,TRBJ1-5,CASSLDRISNQPQHF
NA,TRBV6-5,TRBJ1-1,CASSWRGSAFF
NA,TRBV7-8,TRBJ2-1,CASSSSVSSYNEQFF
NA,TRBV9,TRBJ2-5,CASSPGEQTQYF
TRBD1,TRBV18,TRBJ1-5,CASSPGTGDQPQHF
NA,TRBV5-6,TRBJ1-1,CASSGGWREAYRGAFF
TRBD1,TRBV28,TRBJ2-1,CASKGQNLGNEQFF
TRBD2,TRBV30,TRBJ2-1,CAWSKGLSLNEQFF
NA,TRBV5-1,TRBJ2-4,CASSLAPSGEAGVYIQYF
NA,TRBV19,TRBJ2-6,CASNMVGKPSGANVLTF
NA,TRBV29-1,TRBJ1-4,CSVGTVYEKLFF
TRBD2,TRBV14,TRBJ2-3,CASSRLAQRMGTDTQYF
TRBD1,TRBV11-2,TRBJ2-2,CASSSGQGETGELFF
TRBD2,TRBV9,TRBJ2-1,CASHVERENNEQFF
NA,TRBV14,TRBJ2-2,CASSQRISATNTGELFF
NA,TRBV4-1,TRBJ2-7,CASSQGHSGTYEQYF
TRBD1,TRBV28,TRBJ1-2,CASSLVQGARGYTF
NA,TRBV4-3,TRBJ1-5,CASSLDLSNQPQHF
NA,TRBV29-1,TRBJ2-7,CSVVSGTNNYEQYF
TRBD2,TRBV15,TRBJ2-7,CATSRGSSGTYEQYF
NA,TRBV19,TRBJ2-1,CASSPGVGSYNEQFF
TRBD2,TRBV5-4,TRBJ2-3,CASSPSGRRTDTQYF
NA,TRBV25-1,TRBJ1-2,CASRQNYGYTF
TRBD1,TRBV10-3,TRBJ2-3,CAIGQGATDTQYF
NA,TRBV4-2,TRBJ1-4,CASSGQSEKLFF
TRBD2,TRBV5-1,TRBJ2-1,CASSFGAGERNEQFF
TRBD1,TRBV30,TRBJ1-2,CAWGSGTGRGYTF
NA,TRBV5-1,TRBJ1-5,CASSPSSNQPQHF